The rows below give T cell receptor beta chains drawn from one sample of a study of blood T cells in healthy people across ages. MiXCR, applied by TCRdb to the 5' RACE reads, yields one record per CDR3 protein. Of about 930,000 distinct CDR3 sequences listed, almost 30% are singletons. These data were also filed under a second study, of T cells of mothers and their children.

The sequencing input was blood. All receptors derive from a woman aged 40 to 50 in good health. Both conserved end residues are part of each CDR3. Fields, in order: D gene, J gene, V gene, clone size, CDR3 DNA, CDR3 protein. A D gene is named only where the DNA matches it firmly. Not all rows give a size; the values are once, few, many and, for expanded clones, a class.

d_call: -
j_call: TRBJ2-7
v_call: TRBV7-2
clone_size: once
cdr3_nt: TGTGCCAGCAGCGGACTTATTGTAGGCGACGAGCAGTACTTC
cdr3_aa: CASSGLIVGDEQYF

d_call: TRBD2
j_call: TRBJ2-3
v_call: TRBV4-1
clone_size: -
cdr3_nt: TGCGCCAGCAGCCAATTTAGCGGGGGGGATGGCACAGATACGCAGTATTTT
cdr3_aa: CASSQFSGGDGTDTQYF

d_call: -
j_call: TRBJ2-7
v_call: TRBV5-1
clone_size: few
cdr3_nt: TGCGCCAGCAGGGCGGGGAACTACGAGCAGTACTTC
cdr3_aa: CASRAGNYEQYF

d_call: -
j_call: TRBJ1-4
v_call: TRBV5-1
clone_size: -
cdr3_nt: TGCGCCAGCAGCTTGGAACCGAATAATGAAAAACTGTTTTTT
cdr3_aa: CASSLEPNNEKLFF

d_call: -
j_call: TRBJ2-2
v_call: TRBV9
clone_size: -
cdr3_nt: TGTGCCAGCAGCGTAGGACCCCTCAAGAACACCGGGGAGCTGTTTTTT
cdr3_aa: CASSVGPLKNTGELFF

d_call: -
j_call: TRBJ2-7
v_call: TRBV20-1
clone_size: many
cdr3_nt: TGCAGTGCAGGACGATGGGGGGACCACGAGCAGTACTTC
cdr3_aa: CSAGRWGDHEQYF

d_call: -
j_call: TRBJ2-7
v_call: TRBV5-5
clone_size: few
cdr3_nt: TGTGCCAGCAGCTCGGGAGCGGCCCTCGAGCAGTACTTC
cdr3_aa: CASSSGAALEQYF

d_call: TRBD1
j_call: TRBJ1-1
v_call: TRBV5-1
clone_size: few
cdr3_nt: TGCGCCAGCAGCTTTATGCAGGGGGGGTCGGGGACTGAAGCTTTCTTT
cdr3_aa: CASSFMQGGSGTEAFF

d_call: -
j_call: TRBJ1-1
v_call: TRBV20-1
clone_size: -
cdr3_nt: TGCAGTGCTAGAATGAGGGGGTGGGACACTGAAGCTTTCTTT
cdr3_aa: CSARMRGWDTEAFF

d_call: TRBD2
j_call: TRBJ2-4
v_call: TRBV20-1
clone_size: few
cdr3_nt: TGCAGTGCCTGGGTGCTAGCGGGGGGAAACATTCAGTACTTC
cdr3_aa: CSAWVLAGGNIQYF

d_call: TRBD1
j_call: TRBJ2-5
v_call: TRBV5-1
clone_size: once
cdr3_nt: TGCGCCAGCAGCCTGCTCCGACAGGGGCAGCAAGAGACCCAGTACTTC
cdr3_aa: CASSLLRQGQQETQYF